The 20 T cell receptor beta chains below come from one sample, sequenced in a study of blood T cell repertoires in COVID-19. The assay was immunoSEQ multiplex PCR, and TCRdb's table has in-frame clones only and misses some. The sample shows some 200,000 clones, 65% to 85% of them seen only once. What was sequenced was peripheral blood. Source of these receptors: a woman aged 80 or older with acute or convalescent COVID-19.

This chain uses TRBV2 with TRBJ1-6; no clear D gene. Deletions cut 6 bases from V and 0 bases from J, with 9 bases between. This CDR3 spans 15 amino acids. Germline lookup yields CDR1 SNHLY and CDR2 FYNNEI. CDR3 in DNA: TGTGCCAGCAGAGACCGGAGCTCCTATAATTCACCCCTCCACTTT. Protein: CASRDRSSYNSPLHF.

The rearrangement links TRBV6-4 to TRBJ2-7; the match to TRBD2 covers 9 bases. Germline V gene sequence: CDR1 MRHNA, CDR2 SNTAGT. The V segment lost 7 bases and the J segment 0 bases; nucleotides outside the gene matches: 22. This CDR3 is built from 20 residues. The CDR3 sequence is CASTVEAGGLSRQSSYEQYF. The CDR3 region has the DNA TGTGCCAGCACCGTGGAGGCGGGGGGGCTCTCTCGCCAAAGCTCCTACGAGCAGTACTTC.

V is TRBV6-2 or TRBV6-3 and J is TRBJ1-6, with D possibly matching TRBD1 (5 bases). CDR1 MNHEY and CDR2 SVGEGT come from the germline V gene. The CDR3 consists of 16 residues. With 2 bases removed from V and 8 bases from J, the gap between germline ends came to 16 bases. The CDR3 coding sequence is TGTGCCAGCAGTTACCCGCAAGCAGGGTGGGATTCACCCCTCCACTTT. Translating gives CASSYPQAGWDSPLHF.

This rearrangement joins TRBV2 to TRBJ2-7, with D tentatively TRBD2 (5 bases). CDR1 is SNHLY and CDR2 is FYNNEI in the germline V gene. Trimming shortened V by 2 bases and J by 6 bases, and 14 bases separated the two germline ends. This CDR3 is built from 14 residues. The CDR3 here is CASSEMAGYFEQYF. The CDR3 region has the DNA TGTGCCAGCAGTGAAATGGCGGGTTATTTCGAGCAGTACTTC.

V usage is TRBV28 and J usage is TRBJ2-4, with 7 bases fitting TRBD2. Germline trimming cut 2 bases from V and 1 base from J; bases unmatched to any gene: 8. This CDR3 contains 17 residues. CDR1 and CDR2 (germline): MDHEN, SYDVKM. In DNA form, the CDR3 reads TGTGCCAGCAGTTTAACGGGGTGGGGAGGGGCCAAAAACATTCAGTACTTC. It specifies CASSLTGWGGAKNIQYF. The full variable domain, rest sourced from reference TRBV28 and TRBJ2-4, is DVKVTQSSRYLVKRTGEKVFLECVQDMDHENMFWYRQDPGLGLRLIYFSYDVKMKEKGDIPEGYSVSREKKERFSLILESASTNQTSMYLCASSLTGWGGAKNIQYFGAGTRLSVL.

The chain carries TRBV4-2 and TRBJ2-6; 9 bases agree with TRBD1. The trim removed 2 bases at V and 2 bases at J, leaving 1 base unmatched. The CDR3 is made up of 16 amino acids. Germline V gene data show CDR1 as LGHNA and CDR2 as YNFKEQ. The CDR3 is CASSQWTGAGANVLTF. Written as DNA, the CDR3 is TGTGCCAGCAGCCAATGGACAGGGGCTGGGGCCAACGTCCTGACTTTC.

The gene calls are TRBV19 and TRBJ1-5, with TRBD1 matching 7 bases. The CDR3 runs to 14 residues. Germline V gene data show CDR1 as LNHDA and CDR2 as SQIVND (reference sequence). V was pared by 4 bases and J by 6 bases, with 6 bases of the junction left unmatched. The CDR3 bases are TGTGCCAGTAGTACCCAGGGGGTAGGTCAGCCCCAGCATTTT. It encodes CASSTQGVGQPQHF.

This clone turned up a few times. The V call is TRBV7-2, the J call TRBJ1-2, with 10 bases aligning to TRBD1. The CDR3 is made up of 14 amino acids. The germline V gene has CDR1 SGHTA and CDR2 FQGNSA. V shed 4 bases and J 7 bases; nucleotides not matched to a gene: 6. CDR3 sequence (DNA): TGTGCCAGCAGCTCGGGACAGGGGTGGAGTGGCTACACCTTC. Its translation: CASSSGQGWSGYTF.

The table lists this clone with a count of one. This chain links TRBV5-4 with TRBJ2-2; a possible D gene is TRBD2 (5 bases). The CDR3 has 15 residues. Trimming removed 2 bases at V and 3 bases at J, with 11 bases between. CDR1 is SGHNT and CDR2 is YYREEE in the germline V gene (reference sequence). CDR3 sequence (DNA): TGTGCCAGCAGCTTTGGCGGGTTGGACACCGGGGAGCTGTTTTTT. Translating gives CASSFGGLDTGELFF.

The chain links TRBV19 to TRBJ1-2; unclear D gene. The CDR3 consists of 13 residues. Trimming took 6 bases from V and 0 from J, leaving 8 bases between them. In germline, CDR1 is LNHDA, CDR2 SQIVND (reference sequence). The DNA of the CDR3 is TGTGCCAGTAGGGCCCAGGCTAACTATGGCTACACCTTC. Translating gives CASRAQANYGYTF.

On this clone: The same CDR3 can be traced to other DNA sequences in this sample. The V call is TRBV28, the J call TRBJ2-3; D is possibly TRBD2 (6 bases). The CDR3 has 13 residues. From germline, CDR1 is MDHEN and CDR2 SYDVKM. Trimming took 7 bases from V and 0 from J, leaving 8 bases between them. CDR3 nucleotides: TGTGCCAGCATCCGGGGGAGCACAGATACGCAGTATTTT. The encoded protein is CASIRGSTDTQYF.

Here the CDR3 reads CASSIDRGGGTDTQYF. Written as DNA, the CDR3 is TGTGCCAGTAGTATCGACAGGGGAGGAGGCACAGATACGCAGTATTTT. The chain uses TRBV19 and TRBJ2-3, with 8 nucleotides matching TRBD1. The CDR3 is 16 residues long. The germline CDR1 and CDR2 sequences are LNHDA and SQIVND (reference sequence). V lost 3 bases and J lost 1; bases outside the gene matches: 6. The full variable domain, in which reference TRBV19 and TRBJ2-3 provide the parts outside the CDR3, is DGGITQSPKYLFRKEGQNVTLSCEQNLNHDAMYWYRQDPGQGLRLIYYSQIVNDFQKGDIAEGYSVSREKKESFPLTVTSAQKNPTAFYLCASSIDRGGGTDTQYFGPGTRLTVL.

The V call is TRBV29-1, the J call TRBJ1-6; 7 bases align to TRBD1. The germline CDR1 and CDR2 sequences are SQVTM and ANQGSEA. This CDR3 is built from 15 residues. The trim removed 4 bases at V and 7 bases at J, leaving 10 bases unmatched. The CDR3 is CSVVLQGLPNSPLHF. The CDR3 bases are TGCAGCGTTGTCTTACAGGGGTTGCCCAATTCACCCCTCCACTTT.

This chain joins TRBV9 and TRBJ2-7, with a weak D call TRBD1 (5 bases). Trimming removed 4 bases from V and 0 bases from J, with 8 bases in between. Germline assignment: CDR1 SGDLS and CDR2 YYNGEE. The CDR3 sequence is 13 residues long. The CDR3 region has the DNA TGTGCCAGCAGCTTCGACAGCTCCTACGAGCAGTACTTC. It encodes CASSFDSSYEQYF.

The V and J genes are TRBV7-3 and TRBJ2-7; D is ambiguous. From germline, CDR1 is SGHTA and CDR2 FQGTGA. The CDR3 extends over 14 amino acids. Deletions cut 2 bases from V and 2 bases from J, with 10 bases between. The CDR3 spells CASSLSGAAYEQYF. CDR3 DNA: TGTGCCAGCAGCTTATCTGGAGCAGCCTACGAGCAGTACTTC.

The CDR3 region has the DNA TGTGCCAGCAGGTTGGACAGGGCTATAACTGAAGCTTTCTTT. As protein: CASRLDRAITEAFF. The chain has TRBV6-5 and TRBJ1-1; TRBD1 matches 8 bases. The ends lost 6 bases at V and 5 bases at J; junction bases unmatched: 8. The CDR3 has 14 amino acids. Per the germline V gene, CDR1 is MNHEY and CDR2 is SVGAGI.

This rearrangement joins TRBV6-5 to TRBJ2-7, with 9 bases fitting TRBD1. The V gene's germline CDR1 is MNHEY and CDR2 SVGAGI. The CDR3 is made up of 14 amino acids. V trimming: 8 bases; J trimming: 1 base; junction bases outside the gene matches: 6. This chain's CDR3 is CASRPGTGSYEQYF. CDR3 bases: TGTGCCAGCCGCCCCGGGACAGGGTCCTACGAGCAGTACTTC.

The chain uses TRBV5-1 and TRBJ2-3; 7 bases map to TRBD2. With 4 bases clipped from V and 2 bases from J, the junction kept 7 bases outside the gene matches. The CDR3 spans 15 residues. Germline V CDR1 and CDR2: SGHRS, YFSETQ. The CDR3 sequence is CASSVSGFNTDTQYF. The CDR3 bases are TGCGCCAGCAGCGTTAGCGGGTTTAACACAGATACGCAGTATTTT.

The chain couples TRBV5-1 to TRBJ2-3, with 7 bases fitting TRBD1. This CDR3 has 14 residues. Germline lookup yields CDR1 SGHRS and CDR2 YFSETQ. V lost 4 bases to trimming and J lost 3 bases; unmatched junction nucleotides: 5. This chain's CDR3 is CASSLGQTTDTQYF. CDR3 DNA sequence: TGCGCCAGCAGCCTGGGACAGACAACAGATACGCAGTATTTT.

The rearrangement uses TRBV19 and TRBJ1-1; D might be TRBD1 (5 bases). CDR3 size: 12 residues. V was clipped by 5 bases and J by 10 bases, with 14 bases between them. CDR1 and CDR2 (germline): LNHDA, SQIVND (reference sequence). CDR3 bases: TGTGCCAGTAGTCCCAGGGATCAGGGAGCTTTCTTT. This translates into CASSPRDQGAFF.